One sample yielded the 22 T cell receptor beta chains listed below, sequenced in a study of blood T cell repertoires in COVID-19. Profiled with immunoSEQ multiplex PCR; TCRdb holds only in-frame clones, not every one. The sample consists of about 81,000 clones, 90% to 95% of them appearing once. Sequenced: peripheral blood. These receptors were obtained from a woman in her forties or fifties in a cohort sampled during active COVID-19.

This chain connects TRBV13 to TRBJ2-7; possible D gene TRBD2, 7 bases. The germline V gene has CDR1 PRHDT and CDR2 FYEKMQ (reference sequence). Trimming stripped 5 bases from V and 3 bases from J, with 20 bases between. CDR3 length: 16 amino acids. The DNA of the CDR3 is TGTGCCAGCAGCCCGCTACCCCTAGGGGGGGGCTACGAGCAGTACTTC. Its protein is CASSPLPLGGGYEQYF.

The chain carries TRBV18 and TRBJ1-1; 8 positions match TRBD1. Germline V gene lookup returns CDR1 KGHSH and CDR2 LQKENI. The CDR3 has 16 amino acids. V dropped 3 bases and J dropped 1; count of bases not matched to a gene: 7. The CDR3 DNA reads TGTGCCAGCTCACCTACGACAGGGGATTGGAACACTGAAGCTTTCTTT. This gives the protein CASSPTTGDWNTEAFF.

CDR3 in DNA: TGTGCCAGCAGCTTACGTCCCGACACCAACCCCTACGAGCAGTACTTC. Translated: CASSLRPDTNPYEQYF. J is TRBJ2-7 and V is TRBV3-1 (or the pseudogene TRBV3-2); D is unresolved. The CDR3 covers 16 residues. The germline gives CDR1 LGHDT, CDR2 YNNKEL (reference sequence). V was pared by 5 bases and J by 2 bases, with 19 bases between.

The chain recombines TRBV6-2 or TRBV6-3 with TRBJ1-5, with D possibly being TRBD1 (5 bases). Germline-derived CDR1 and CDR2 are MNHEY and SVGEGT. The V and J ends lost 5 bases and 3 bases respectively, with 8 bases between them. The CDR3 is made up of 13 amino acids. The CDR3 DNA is TGTGCCAGCAGTCACAGGTTCAATCAGCCCCAGCATTTT. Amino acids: CASSHRFNQPQHF.

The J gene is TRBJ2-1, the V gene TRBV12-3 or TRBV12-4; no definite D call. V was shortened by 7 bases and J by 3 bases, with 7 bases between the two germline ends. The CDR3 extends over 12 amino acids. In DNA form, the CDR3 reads TGTGCCAGCACCTCTATCTACAATGAGCAGTTCTTC. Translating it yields CASTSIYNEQFF.

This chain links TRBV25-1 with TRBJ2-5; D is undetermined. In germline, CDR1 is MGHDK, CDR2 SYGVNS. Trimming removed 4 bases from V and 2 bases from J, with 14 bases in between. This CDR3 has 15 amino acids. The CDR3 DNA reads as TGTGCCAGCAGTGCCGGGTCGGGTCGACAAGAGACCCAGTACTTC. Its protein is CASSAGSGRQETQYF.

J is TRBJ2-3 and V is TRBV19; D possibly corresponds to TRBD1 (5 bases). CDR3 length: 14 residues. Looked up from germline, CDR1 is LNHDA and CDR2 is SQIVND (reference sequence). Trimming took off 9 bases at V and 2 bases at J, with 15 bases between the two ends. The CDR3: CASRTGANTDTQYF. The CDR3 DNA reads TGTGCCAGCCGAACAGGAGCTAACACAGATACGCAGTATTTT.

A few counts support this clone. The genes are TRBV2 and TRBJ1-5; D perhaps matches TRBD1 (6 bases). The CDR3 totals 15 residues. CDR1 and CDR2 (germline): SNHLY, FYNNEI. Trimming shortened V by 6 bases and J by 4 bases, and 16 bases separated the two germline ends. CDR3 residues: CASRPTTGGNQPQHF. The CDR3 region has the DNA TGTGCCAGCAGGCCAACGACAGGAGGAAATCAGCCCCAGCATTTT.

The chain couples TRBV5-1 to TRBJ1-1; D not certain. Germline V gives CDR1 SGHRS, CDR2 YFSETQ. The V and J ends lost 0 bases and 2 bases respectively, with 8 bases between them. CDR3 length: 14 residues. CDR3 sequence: CASSLVPQNTEAFF. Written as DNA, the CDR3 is TGCGCCAGCAGCTTGGTTCCCCAAAACACTGAAGCTTTCTTT.

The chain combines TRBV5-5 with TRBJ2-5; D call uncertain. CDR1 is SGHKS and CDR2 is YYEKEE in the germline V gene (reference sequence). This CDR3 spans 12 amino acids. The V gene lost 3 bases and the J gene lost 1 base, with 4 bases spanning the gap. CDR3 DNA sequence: TGTGCCAGCAGCTACGGCCAAGAGACCCAGTACTTC. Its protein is CASSYGQETQYF.

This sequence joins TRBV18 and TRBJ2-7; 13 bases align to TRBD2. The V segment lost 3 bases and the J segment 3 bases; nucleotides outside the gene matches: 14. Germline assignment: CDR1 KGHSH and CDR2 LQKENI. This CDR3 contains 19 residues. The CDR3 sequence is CASSPGLAGVGRRNYEQYF. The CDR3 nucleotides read TGTGCCAGCTCACCTGGACTAGCGGGAGTCGGGAGACGAAACTACGAGCAGTACTTC.

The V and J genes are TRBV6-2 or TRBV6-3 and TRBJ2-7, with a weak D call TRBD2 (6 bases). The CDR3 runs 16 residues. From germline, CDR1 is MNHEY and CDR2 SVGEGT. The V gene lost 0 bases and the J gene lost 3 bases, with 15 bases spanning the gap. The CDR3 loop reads CASSYSPPRGNYEQYF. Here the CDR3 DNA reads TGTGCCAGCAGTTACTCCCCCCCGCGGGGCAACTACGAGCAGTACTTC.

CDR3 residues: CATSRGAGVNEQFF. The CDR3 region has the DNA TGTGCCACCAGCAGGGGGGCAGGGGTCAATGAGCAGTTCTTC. The chain links TRBV15 to TRBJ2-1, with D tentatively TRBD1 (6 bases). V was pared by 3 bases and J by 6 bases, with 12 bases between. The CDR3 runs 14 residues. CDR1 and CDR2 from the germline V gene are LNHNV and YYDKDF (reference sequence).

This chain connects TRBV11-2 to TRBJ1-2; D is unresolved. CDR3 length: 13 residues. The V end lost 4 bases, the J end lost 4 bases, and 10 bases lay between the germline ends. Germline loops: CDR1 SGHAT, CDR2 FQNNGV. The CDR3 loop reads CASSSVGLYGYTF. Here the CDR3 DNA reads TGTGCCAGCAGCTCCGTCGGTCTCTATGGCTACACCTTC.

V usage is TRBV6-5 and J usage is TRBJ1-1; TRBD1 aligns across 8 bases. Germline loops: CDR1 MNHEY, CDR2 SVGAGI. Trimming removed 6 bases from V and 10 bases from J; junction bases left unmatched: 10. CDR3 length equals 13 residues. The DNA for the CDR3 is TGTGCCAGCAGGCTGACAGGGGCCCTCGGAGCTTTCTTT. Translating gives CASRLTGALGAFF.

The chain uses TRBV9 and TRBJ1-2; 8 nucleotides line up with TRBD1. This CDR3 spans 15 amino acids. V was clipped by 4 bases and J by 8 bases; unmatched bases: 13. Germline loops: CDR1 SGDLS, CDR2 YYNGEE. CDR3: CASSQRTGPWEGYTF. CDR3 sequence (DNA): TGTGCCAGCAGCCAGCGGACAGGGCCATGGGAAGGCTACACCTTC.

The CDR3 is CASSQGGTGSSYEQYF. The DNA for the CDR3 is TGCGCCAGCAGCCAAGGGGGGACAGGGTCCTCCTACGAGCAGTACTTC. The V gene is TRBV5-1, the J gene TRBJ2-7; 9 nucleotides align to TRBD1. Germline CDR1 and CDR2: SGHRS and YFSETQ. The CDR3 is 16 residues long. V was clipped by 4 bases and J by 0 bases; unmatched bases: 8. The full variable domain, completed using reference TRBV5-1 and TRBJ2-7, is KAGVTQTPRYLIKTRGQQVTLSCSPISGHRSVSWYQQTPGQGLQFLFEYFSETQRNKGNFPGRFSGRQFSNSRSEMNVSTLELGDSALYLCASSQGGTGSSYEQYFGPGTRLTVT.

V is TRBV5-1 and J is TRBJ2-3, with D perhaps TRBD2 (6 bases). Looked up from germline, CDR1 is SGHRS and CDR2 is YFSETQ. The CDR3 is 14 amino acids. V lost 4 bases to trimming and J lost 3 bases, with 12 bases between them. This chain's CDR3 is CASSPGLTTDTQYF. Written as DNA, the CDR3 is TGCGCCAGCAGCCCGGGACTTACGACAGATACGCAGTATTTT.

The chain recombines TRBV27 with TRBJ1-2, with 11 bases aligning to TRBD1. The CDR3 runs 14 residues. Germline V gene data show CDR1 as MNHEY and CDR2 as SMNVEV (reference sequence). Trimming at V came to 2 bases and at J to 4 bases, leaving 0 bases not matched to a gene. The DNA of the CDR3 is TGTGCCAGCAGTTTAGGACAGGGGGCCTATGGCTACACCTTC. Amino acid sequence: CASSLGQGAYGYTF.

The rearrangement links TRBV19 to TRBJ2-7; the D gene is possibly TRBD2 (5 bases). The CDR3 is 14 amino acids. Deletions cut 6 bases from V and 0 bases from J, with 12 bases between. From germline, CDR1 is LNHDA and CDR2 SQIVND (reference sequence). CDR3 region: CASRSASGSYEQYF. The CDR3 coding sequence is TGTGCCAGTAGGAGTGCCAGCGGCTCCTACGAGCAGTACTTC.

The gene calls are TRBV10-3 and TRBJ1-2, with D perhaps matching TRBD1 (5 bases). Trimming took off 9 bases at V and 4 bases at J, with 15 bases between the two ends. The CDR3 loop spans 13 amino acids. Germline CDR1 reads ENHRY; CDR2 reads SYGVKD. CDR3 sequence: CAMAGGLGYGYTF. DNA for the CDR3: TGTGCCATGGCCGGGGGGTTGGGCTATGGCTACACCTTC.

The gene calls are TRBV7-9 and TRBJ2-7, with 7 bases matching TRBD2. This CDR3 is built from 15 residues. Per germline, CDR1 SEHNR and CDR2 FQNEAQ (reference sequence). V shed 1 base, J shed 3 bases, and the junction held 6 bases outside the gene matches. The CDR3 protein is CASSLGGLRHYEQYF. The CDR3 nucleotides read TGTGCCAGCAGCTTAGGGGGACTAAGGCACTACGAGCAGTACTTC.